A selection of T cell receptor beta chains follows, all from one sample in a study of cytomegalovirus exposure and HLA in healthy donors. Only in-frame clones appear in the TCRdb table, and some are missing; sequencing was by immunoSEQ multiplex PCR. The sample records approximately 150,000 clones, more than 75% being singletons. Sequenced sample: PBMCs. The receptors stem from a man younger than 30 in good health and CMV-seropositive. Each CDR3 is given with its conserved first and last residue. The D gene is left open where the match is weak. Some rows mark clone size as missing; the rest say once, few, many or name a class of expanded clone.

>-|TRBV9|TRBJ1-5|-
CASSKGVGNQPQHF
TGTGCCAGCAGTAAAGGGGTTGGCAATCAGCCCCAGCATTTT
>TRBD2|TRBV7-3|TRBJ2-7|-
CASSTGERGSYEQYF
TGTGCCAGCAGCACCGGAGAGCGGGGCTCCTACGAGCAGTACTTC
>-|TRBV7-3|TRBJ1-1|-
CASSLGDKNTEAFF
TGTGCCAGCAGCTTAGGAGATAAGAACACTGAAGCTTTCTTT
>TRBD1|TRBV30|TRBJ1-6|-
CAWSNRGNSPLHF
TGTGCCTGGAGTAACAGGGGGAATTCACCCCTCCACTTT
>TRBD1|TRBV5-1|TRBJ1-1|-
CASSLAGTQGRMSFF
TGCGCCAGCAGCTTGGCCGGGACACAGGGGAGGATGTCTTTCTTT
>TRBD2|TRBV9|TRBJ2-7|many
CASSAPGGSSYEQYF
TGTGCCAGCAGCGCCCCTGGCGGGAGCTCCTACGAGCAGTACTTC
>TRBD1|TRBV18|TRBJ2-1|-
CASSSWPGQGREQFF
TGTGCCAGCTCATCATGGCCGGGACAGGGACGTGAGCAGTTCTTC
>TRBD1|TRBV29-1|TRBJ1-2|few
CSVDRANGYTF
TGCAGCGTGGACAGGGCTAACGGCTACACCTTC
>-|TRBV29-1|TRBJ2-3|-
CSVGTRPTQYF
TGCAGCGTTGGTACGCGGCCTACGCAGTATTTT
>-|TRBV27|TRBJ1-5|-
CASSFGTHSNQPQHF
TGTGCCAGCAGTTTCGGGACACATAGCAATCAGCCCCAGCATTTT
>TRBD2|TRBV10-3|TRBJ2-2|-
CAISESHGGASGELFF
TGTGCCATCAGTGAGTCGCACGGGGGGGCGTCCGGGGAGCTGTTTTTT
>-|TRBV2|TRBJ2-2|-
CASSDRQRDTGELFF
TGTGCCAGCAGCGATAGGCAGCGAGACACCGGGGAGCTGTTTTTT
>TRBD1|TRBV5-4|TRBJ1-1|few
CASSFGQGMSEAFF
TGTGCCAGCAGCTTCGGACAGGGTATGAGTGAAGCTTTCTTT
>-|TRBV11-2|TRBJ2-7|-
CASSSRVSYEQYF
TGTGCCAGCAGCAGCAGGGTTTCCTACGAGCAGTACTTC
>-|TRBV19|TRBJ1-5|once
CASSEFPGPQHF
TGTGCCAGTTCAGAGTTCCCAGGGCCCCAGCATTTT
>TRBD1|TRBV29-1|TRBJ1-3|few
CSVEMGDRHNTIYF
TGCAGCGTTGAAATGGGGGACAGACACAACACCATATATTTT
>-|TRBV19|TRBJ1-1|few
CASSIGLGRTMNTEAFF
TGTGCCAGTAGTATAGGTCTTGGCAGGACAATGAACACTGAAGCTTTCTTT
>TRBD1|TRBV7-8|TRBJ1-1|-
CASSPNQGGTEAFF
TGTGCCAGCAGCCCCAATCAGGGGGGCACTGAAGCTTTCTTT
>TRBD2|TRBV5-4|TRBJ2-7|-
CASSLMRGTSGGLRSYEQYF
TGTGCCAGCAGCTTGATGAGGGGAACGAGCGGGGGATTACGCTCCTACGAGCAGTACTTC
>TRBD1|TRBV4-3|TRBJ1-5|few
CASSQRTGGGQPQHF
TGCGCCAGCAGCCAAAGGACAGGGGGCGGGCAGCCCCAGCATTTT
>-|TRBV11-2|TRBJ2-7|-
CASTDVLTEYEQYF
TGTGCCAGTACCGATGTTTTGACAGAGTACGAGCAGTACTTC
>-|TRBV7-8|TRBJ1-2|-
CASSLRGQGGYYGYTF
TGTGCCAGCAGCCTCCGAGGGCAGGGAGGGTACTATGGCTACACCTTC
>-|TRBV7-8|TRBJ1-1|few
CASSLSSDTEAFF
TGTGCCAGCAGCTTATCCAGTGACACTGAAGCTTTCTTT
>TRBD1|TRBV27|TRBJ1-1|-
CASSLDRRGTEAFF
TGTGCCAGCAGTTTGGACAGGAGGGGGACTGAAGCTTTCTTT
>-|TRBV7-2|TRBJ2-1|-
CASSGPFGAGNNEQFF
TGTGCCAGCAGCGGACCCTTTGGGGCAGGGAATAATGAGCAGTTCTTC
>TRBD1|TRBV18|TRBJ1-5|-
CATVGTGRNQPQHF
TGTGCCACCGTCGGGACAGGGAGAAATCAGCCCCAGCATTTT
>TRBD1|TRBV5-1|TRBJ2-2|-
CASSNPGQATNTGELFF
TGCGCCAGCAGCAACCCGGGACAGGCCACGAACACCGGGGAGCTGTTTTTT
>TRBD2|TRBV7-9|TRBJ2-1|few
CASSDSGRAPYNEQFF
TGTGCCAGCAGCGATAGCGGGAGGGCCCCCTACAATGAGCAGTTCTTC
>-|TRBV2|TRBJ1-4|-
CASSTLTATNEKLFF
TGTGCCAGCAGTACCCTGACAGCCACTAATGAAAAACTGTTTTTT
>TRBD2|TRBV7-9|TRBJ2-1|-
CASSFPLGGSYSYNEQFF
TGTGCCAGCAGCTTCCCGTTGGGAGGGTCTTACTCCTACAATGAGCAGTTCTTC
>TRBD1|TRBV7-6|TRBJ1-2|once
CASSEDRVLDGYTF
TGTGCCAGCAGCGAGGACAGGGTTTTGGATGGCTACACCTTC
>TRBD1|TRBV10-2|TRBJ1-1|-
CASNGQGIAEAFF
TGCGCCAGCAACGGACAGGGGATTGCTGAAGCTTTCTTT
>-|TRBV4-2|TRBJ1-5|-
CASSQAGLGDSLSNQPQHF
TGTGCCAGCAGCCAAGCGGGTCTTGGGGACTCCCTTAGCAATCAGCCCCAGCATTTT
>TRBD1|TRBV6-5|TRBJ1-4|few
CASRPGQGNEKLFF
TGTGCCAGCAGACCGGGACAGGGCAATGAAAAACTGTTTTTT
>-|TRBV9|TRBJ2-7|once
CASSVGDTSYEQYF
TGTGCCAGCAGCGTAGGGGACACGTCCTACGAGCAGTACTTC
>-|TRBV9|TRBJ2-5|-
CASSADTYQETQYF
TGTGCCAGCAGCGCTGACACTTACCAAGAGACCCAGTACTTC
>-|TRBV13|TRBJ2-5|-
CASTYQGIQTQYF
TGTGCCAGCACCTATCAGGGCATCCAGACCCAGTACTTC
>TRBD2|TRBV5-4|TRBJ2-2|-
CAASGRVNTGELFF
TGTGCCGCTAGCGGGAGGGTTAACACCGGGGAGCTGTTTTTT
>TRBD2|TRBV5-6|TRBJ2-7|-
CASSPRESKLWQYF
TGTGCCAGCAGCCCGCGGGAGAGTAAACTGTGGCAGTACTTC
>TRBD1|TRBV5-1|TRBJ1-3|-
CASSSSMTGTPGNTIYF
TGCGCCAGCAGCTCTAGCATGACAGGGACTCCTGGAAACACCATATATTTT
>TRBD1|TRBV5-1|TRBJ2-7|few
CASSAGTVYEQYF
TGCGCCAGCAGCGCCGGGACAGTCTACGAGCAGTACTTC
>TRBD2|TRBV6-5|TRBJ2-1|-
CASSYSPGLVNNEQFF
TGTGCCAGCAGTTACTCTCCGGGACTAGTCAACAATGAGCAGTTCTTC
>-|TRBV4-2|TRBJ1-1|few
CASSQNRVKAFF
TGTGCCAGCAGCCAGAACAGGGTCAAAGCTTTCTTT
>TRBD2|TRBV5-1|TRBJ2-5|-
CASSWTSGSPLGETQYF
TGCGCCAGCAGTTGGACTAGCGGGAGCCCTTTAGGGGAGACCCAGTACTTC
>-|TRBV2|TRBJ2-7|-
CASSEIQGSPYEQYF
TGTGCCAGCAGTGAGATACAGGGAAGCCCCTACGAGCAGTACTTC
>-|TRBV6-5|TRBJ2-6|-
CASSRGEFGANVLTF
TGTGCCAGCAGCCGCGGAGAGTTTGGGGCCAACGTCCTGACTTTC
>-|TRBV19|TRBJ2-6|-
CARFTRTESSGANVLTF
TGTGCCAGATTTACTAGAACCGAAAGCTCTGGGGCCAACGTCCTGACTTTC
>-|TRBV27|TRBJ2-5|-
CASSFGALETQYF
TGTGCCAGCAGTTTTGGGGCCTTGGAGACCCAGTACTTC
>TRBD1|TRBV7-3|TRBJ2-2|-
CASSPKQGTGELFF
TGTGCCAGCAGCCCGAAACAGGGGACCGGGGAGCTGTTTTTT
>-|TRBV9|TRBJ1-2|-
CASIGDYGYTF
TGTGCCAGCATCGGGGACTATGGCTACACCTTC
>TRBD1|TRBV5-1|TRBJ1-4|few
CASSLSGQGTNEKLFF
TGCGCCAGCAGCTTATCGGGACAGGGGACTAATGAAAAACTGTTTTTT
>-|TRBV19|TRBJ1-5|-
CASSIGPRDSYSNQPQHF
TGTGCCAGTAGTATAGGCCCCCGGGACTCCTATAGCAATCAGCCCCAGCATTTT
>-|TRBV25-1|TRBJ1-1|-
CASSELSRGGTEAFF
TGTGCCAGCAGTGAATTGTCGAGGGGAGGCACTGAAGCTTTCTTT
>TRBD1|TRBV5-4|TRBJ2-7|-
CASSDAPGQHRSYEQYF
TGTGCCAGCAGCGACGCACCGGGACAGCATCGTTCCTACGAGCAGTACTTC